This TCR beta chain stems from a study of regulatory T cells in long-lasting Graves disease. The time point is: newly diagnosed GD, antithyroid drugs for less than 3 months. PBMCs provided the RNA from which the TCR library was made. Comment on this clonotype: The antigen is undetermined.

Whole-study results and caveats: Lower TCR diversity characterized persistent Graves' patients relative to newly diagnosed patients. It was in persistent disease that TRBV28, TRBJ1-2 and TRBJ2-5 were favored.

iRepertoire HTBI primers and Arm-PCR of CDR3 regions built TCR beta libraries. TCRdb itself ran the multiplex PCR reads through MiXCR, one entry per CDR3 protein. The top ten clones hold 12% of a sample with around 480,000 distinct CDR3 sequences, 15% to 20% of them seen once. CDR1 ENHRY and CDR2 SYGVKD come from the germline V gene. Trimming removed 4 bases at V and 10 bases at J, with 13 bases between. The CDR3 has 12 amino acids. The sample was also linked to a second study, of T cells in Graves' hyperthyroidism and ophthalmopathy. From that report: Patients with ophthalmopathy were separated from those with stable hyperthyroidism by a 13 V-J model.

V gene TRBV10-3 combines with J gene TRBJ2-5, with D tentatively TRBD1 (6 bases). The TCR originated in a man aged 35 to 55 with Graves disease. This specimen was peripheral blood mononuclear cells (PBMCs), taken at new diagnosis, from a patient treated with antithyroid drugs. The CDR3 region has the DNA TGTGCCATCAGTGTGCAGGGGATAGACCAGTACTTC. Translation: CAISVQGIDQYF.